Ten or more counts support the clone carrying this TCR beta chain. The antigen is unknown. The data originate from a study of T cells after posttransplantation cyclophosphamide. Whole-study findings and limits: After PTCy, TRB diversity resembled that of CNI/methotrexate controls. Donor CD8+ memory clones often dominated recipient blood repertoires at later times. TRB overlap between skin or GI tissue T cells and blood was limited.

The repertoire was sequenced with immunoSEQ multiplex PCR; TCRdb's copy has only in-frame clones and lacks some. The sample shows 4,500 to 6,500 clones, none of them appearing just once. Per germline, CDR1 PRHDT and CDR2 FYEKMQ (reference sequence). The length of the CDR3 is 19 residues. V shed 3 bases and J 0 bases; nucleotides not matched to a gene: 10. Cyclophosphamide on days +3 and +4 followed busulfan-fludarabine conditioning and a marrow graft. The genes are TRBV13 and TRBJ2-6, with 8 nucleotides matching TRBD1. The receptor was derived from a female patient aged 25-39 years who received an allogeneic stem cell transplant from an unrelated donor, was CMV-positive, and had acute and chronic GVHD. The T cells may come from the graft donor. The sample consisted of PBMCs, taken after allogeneic stem cell transplant with posttransplant cyclophosphamide. CDR3 region: CASSLTWDRLGSGANVLTF. In nucleotides, the CDR3 is TGTGCCAGCAGCTTGACCTGGGACAGGTTAGGCTCTGGGGCCAACGTCCTGACTTTC. The full variable domain, completed using reference TRBV13 and TRBJ2-6, is AAGVIQSPRHLIKEKRETATLKCYPIPRHDTVYWYQQGPGQDPQFLISFYEKMQSDKGSIPDRFSAQQFSDYHSELNMSSLELGDSALYFCASSLTWDRLGSGANVLTFGAGSRLTVL.